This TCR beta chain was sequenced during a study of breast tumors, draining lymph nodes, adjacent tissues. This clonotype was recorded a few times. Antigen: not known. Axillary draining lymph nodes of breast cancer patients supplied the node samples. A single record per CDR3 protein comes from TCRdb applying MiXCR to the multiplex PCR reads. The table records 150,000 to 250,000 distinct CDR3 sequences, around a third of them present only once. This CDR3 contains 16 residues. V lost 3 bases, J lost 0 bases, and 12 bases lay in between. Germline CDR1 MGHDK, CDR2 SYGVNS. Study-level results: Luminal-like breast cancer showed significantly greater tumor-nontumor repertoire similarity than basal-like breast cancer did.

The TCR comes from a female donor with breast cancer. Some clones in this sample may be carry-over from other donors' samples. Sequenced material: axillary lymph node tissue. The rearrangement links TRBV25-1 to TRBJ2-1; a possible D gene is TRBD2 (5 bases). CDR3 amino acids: CASSDLGRGSYNEQFF. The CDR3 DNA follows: TGTGCCAGCAGTGACCTTGGCCGGGGCTCCTACAATGAGCAGTTCTTC.